This record looks at one T cell receptor beta chain sequence and its context. Its matching antigen is unknown. The sample originates from a study of T cells in tuberculosis. Whole-study findings and limits: GEM motif frequencies gave less than 75% accuracy; the GMM repertoire gave approximately 90%.

Generated by immunoSEQ multiplex PCR, the TCRdb table keeps only in-frame clones and is missing some. The table lists about 41,000 clones, nearly 97% of them singletons. Germline V gene sequence: CDR1 SNHLY, CDR2 FYNNEI. V lost 6 bases, J lost 2 bases, and 12 bases stayed unmatched. This CDR3 spans 16 amino acids. The sequence was collected from a donor under 30 with latent tuberculosis or without tuberculosis infection. The chain combines TRBV2 with TRBJ2-7; TRBD1 aligns across 8 bases. Input material: PBMCs. The DNA of the CDR3 is TGTGCCAGCAGAGCCGATGCGGGACAGGAACCCTACGAGCAGTACTTC. It encodes CASRADAGQEPYEQYF.